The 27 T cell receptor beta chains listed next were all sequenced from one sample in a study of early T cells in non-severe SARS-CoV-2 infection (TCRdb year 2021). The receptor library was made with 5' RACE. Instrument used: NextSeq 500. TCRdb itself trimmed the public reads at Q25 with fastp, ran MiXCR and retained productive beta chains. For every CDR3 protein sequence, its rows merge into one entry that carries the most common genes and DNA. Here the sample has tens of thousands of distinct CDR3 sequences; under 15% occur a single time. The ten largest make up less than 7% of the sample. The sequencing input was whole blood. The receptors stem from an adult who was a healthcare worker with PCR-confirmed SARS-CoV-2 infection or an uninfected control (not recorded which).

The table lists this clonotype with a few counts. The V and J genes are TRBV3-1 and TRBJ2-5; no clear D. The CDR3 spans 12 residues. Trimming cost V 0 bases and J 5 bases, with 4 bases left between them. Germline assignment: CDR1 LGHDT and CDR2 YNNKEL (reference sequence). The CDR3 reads CASSQEVETQYF. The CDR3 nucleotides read TGTGCCAGCAGCCAAGAGGTCGAGACCCAGTACTTC.

The CDR3 bases are TGTGCCAGCAGCTTAAAGGGGCTAGCGGTCATATATGAGCAGTTCTTC. The encoded protein is CASSLKGLAVIYEQFF. The rearrangement links TRBV7-9 to TRBJ2-1; 7 bases fit TRBD2. The length of the CDR3 is 16 residues. The V segment lost 2 bases and the J segment 8 bases; nucleotides outside the gene matches: 12. In germline, CDR1 is SEHNR, CDR2 FQNEAQ (reference sequence). Full variable domain (rest looked up from reference TRBV7-9 and TRBJ2-1): DTGVSQNPRHKITKRGQNVTFRCDPISEHNRLYWYRQTLGQGPEFLTYFQNEAQLEKSRLLSDRFSAERPKGSFSTLEIQRTEQGDSAMYLCASSLKGLAVIYEQFFGPGTRLTVL.

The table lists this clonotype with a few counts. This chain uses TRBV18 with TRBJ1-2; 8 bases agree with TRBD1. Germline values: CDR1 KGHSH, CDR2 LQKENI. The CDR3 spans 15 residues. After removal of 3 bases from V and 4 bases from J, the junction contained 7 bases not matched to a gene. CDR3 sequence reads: CASSPTGQGGYGYTF. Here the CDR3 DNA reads TGTGCCAGCTCACCCACTGGACAGGGAGGCTATGGCTACACCTTC.

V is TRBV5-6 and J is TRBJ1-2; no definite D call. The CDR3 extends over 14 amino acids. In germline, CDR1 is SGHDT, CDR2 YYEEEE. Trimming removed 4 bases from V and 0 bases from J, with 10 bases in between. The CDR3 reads CASSLLDSNYGYTF. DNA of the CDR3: TGTGCCAGCAGCCTGTTGGATTCTAACTATGGCTACACCTTC.

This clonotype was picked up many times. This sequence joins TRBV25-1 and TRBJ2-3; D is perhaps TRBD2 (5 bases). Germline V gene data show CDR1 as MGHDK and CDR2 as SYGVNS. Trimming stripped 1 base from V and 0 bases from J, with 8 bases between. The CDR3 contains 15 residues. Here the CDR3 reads CASSEWGVSTDTQYF. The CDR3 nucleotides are TGTGCCAGCAGTGAATGGGGAGTGAGCACAGATACGCAGTATTTT.

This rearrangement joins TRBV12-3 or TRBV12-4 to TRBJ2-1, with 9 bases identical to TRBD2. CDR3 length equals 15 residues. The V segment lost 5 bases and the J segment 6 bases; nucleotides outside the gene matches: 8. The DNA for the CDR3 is TGTGCCAGCAGTCTTAGCGGGAGCTTCCTCAATGAGCAGTTCTTC. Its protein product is CASSLSGSFLNEQFF.

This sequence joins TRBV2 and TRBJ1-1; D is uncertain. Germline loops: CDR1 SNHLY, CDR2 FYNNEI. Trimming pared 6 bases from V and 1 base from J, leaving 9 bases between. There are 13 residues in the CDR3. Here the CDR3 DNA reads TGTGCCAGCAGCGTCGCTGAGAACACTGAAGCTTTCTTT. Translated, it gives CASSVAENTEAFF.

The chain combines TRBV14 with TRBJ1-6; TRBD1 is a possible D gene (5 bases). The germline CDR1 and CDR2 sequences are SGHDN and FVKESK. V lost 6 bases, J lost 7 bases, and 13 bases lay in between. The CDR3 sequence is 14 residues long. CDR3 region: CASSSGTANSPLHF. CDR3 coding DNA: TGTGCCAGCAGTTCCGGGACCGCAAATTCACCCCTCCACTTT.

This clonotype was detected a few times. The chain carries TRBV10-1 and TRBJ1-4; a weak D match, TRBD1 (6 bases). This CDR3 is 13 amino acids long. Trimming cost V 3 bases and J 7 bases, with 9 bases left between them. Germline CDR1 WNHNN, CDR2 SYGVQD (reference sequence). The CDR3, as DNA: TGCGCCAGCAGTGAAAGAGGGGGTGAAAAACTGTTTTTT. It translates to CASSERGGEKLFF.

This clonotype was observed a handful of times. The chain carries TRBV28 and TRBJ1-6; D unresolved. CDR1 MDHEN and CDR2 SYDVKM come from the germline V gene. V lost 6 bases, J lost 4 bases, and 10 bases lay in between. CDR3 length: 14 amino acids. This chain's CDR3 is CASSQTGYNSPLHF. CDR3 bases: TGTGCCAGCAGCCAAACCGGTTATAATTCACCCCTCCACTTT.

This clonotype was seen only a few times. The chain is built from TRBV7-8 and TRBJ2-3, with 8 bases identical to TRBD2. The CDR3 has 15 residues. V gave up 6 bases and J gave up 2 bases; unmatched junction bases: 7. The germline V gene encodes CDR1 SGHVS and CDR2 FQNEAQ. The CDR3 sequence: CASSKPGLDTDTQYF. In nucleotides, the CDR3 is TGTGCCAGCAGTAAACCGGGACTAGACACAGATACGCAGTATTTT.

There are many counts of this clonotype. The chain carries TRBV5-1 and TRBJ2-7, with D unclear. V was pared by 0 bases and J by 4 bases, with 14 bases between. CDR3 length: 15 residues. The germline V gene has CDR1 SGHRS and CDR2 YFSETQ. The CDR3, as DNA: TGCGCCAGCAGCTTGGATGGAGTTAATAGGTACGAGCAGTACTTC. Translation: CASSLDGVNRYEQYF. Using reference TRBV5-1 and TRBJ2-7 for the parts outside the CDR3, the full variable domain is KAGVTQTPRYLIKTRGQQVTLSCSPISGHRSVSWYQQTPGQGLQFLFEYFSETQRNKGNFPGRFSGRQFSNSRSEMNVSTLELGDSALYLCASSLDGVNRYEQYFGPGTRLTVT.

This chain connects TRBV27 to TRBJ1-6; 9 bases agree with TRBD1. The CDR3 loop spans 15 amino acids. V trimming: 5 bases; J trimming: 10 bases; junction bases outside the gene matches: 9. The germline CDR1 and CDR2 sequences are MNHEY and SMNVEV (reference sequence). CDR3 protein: CASSDRDRALSPLHF. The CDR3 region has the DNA TGTGCCAGCAGTGACCGGGACAGGGCATTGTCACCCCTCCACTTT.

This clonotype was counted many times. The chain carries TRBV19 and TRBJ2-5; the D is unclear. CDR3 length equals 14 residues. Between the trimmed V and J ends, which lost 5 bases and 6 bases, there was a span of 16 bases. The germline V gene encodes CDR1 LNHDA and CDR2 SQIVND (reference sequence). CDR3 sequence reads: CASSLGGPQKTQYF. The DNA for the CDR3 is TGTGCCAGTAGTCTGGGCGGCCCTCAAAAGACCCAGTACTTC.

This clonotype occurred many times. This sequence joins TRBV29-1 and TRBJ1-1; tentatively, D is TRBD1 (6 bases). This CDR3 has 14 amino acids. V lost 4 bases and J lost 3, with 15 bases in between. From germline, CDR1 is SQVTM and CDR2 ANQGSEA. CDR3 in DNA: TGCAGCGTTGGCGCGACAGGAACCCACACTGAAGCTTTCTTT. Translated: CSVGATGTHTEAFF. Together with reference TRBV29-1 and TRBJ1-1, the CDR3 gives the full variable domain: SAVISQKPSRDICQRGTSLTIQCQVDSQVTMMFWYRQQPGQSLTLIATANQGSEATYESGFVIDKFPISRPNLTFSTLTVSNMSPEDSSIYLCSVGATGTHTEAFFGQGTRLTVV.

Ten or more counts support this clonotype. CDR3 nucleotide sequence: TGTGCCAGCAGGCCGGGACTGTACAGTGGGGAGCTGTTTTTT. It encodes CASRPGLYSGELFF. The rearrangement links TRBV6-2 or TRBV6-3 to TRBJ2-2; TRBD2 might be the D (6 bases). Germline values: CDR1 MNHEY, CDR2 SVGEGT. V was cut by 6 bases and J by 8 bases, with 16 bases left in between. The CDR3 has 14 amino acids.

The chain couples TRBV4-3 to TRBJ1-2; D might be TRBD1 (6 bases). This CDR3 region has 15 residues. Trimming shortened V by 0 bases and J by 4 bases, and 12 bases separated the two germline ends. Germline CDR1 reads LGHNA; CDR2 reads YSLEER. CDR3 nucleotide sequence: TGCGCCAGCAGCCAAGAGGCCAGGGGAGCCTATGGCTACACCTTC. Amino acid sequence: CASSQEARGAYGYTF.

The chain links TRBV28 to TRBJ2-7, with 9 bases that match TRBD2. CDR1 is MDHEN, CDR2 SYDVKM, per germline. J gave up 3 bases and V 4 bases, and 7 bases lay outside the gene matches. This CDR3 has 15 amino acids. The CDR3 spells CASSSAGTSFYEQYF. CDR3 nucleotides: TGTGCCAGCAGTTCCGCCGGGACTAGCTTCTACGAGCAGTACTTC.

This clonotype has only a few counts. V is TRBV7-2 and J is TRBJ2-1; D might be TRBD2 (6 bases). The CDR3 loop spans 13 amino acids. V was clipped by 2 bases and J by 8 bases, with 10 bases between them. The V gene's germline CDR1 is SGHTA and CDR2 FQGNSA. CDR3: CASSLSSVYEQFF. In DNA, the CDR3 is TGTGCCAGCAGCTTATCTAGCGTCTATGAGCAGTTCTTC.

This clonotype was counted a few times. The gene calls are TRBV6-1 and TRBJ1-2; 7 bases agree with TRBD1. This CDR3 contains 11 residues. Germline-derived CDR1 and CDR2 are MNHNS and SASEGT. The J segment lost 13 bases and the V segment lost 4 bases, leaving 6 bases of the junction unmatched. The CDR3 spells CASSVRDSLTF. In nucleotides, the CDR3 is TGTGCCAGCAGTGTGAGGGACAGCCTCACCTTC.

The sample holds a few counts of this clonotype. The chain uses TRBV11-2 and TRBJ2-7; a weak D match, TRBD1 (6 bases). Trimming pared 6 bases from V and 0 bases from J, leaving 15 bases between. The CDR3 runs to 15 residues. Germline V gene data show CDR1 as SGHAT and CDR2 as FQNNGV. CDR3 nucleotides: TGTGCCAGCAGATTAAATCGGGGACACTCCTACGAGCAGTACTTC. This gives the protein CASRLNRGHSYEQYF. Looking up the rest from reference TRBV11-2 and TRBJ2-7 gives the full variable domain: EAGVAQSPRYKIIEKRQSVAFWCNPISGHATLYWYQQILGQGPKLLIQFQNNGVVDDSQLPKDRFSAERLKGVDSTLKIQPAKLEDSAVYLCASRLNRGHSYEQYFGPGTRLTVT.

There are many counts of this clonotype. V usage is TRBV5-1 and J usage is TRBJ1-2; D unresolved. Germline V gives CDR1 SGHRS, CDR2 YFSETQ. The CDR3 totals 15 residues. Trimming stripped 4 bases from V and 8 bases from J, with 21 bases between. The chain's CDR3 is CASSPVGLVNWGYTF. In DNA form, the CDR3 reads TGCGCCAGCAGCCCAGTAGGACTAGTTAATTGGGGCTACACCTTC. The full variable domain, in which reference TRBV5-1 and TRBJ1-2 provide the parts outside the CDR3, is KAGVTQTPRYLIKTRGQQVTLSCSPISGHRSVSWYQQTPGQGLQFLFEYFSETQRNKGNFPGRFSGRQFSNSRSEMNVSTLELGDSALYLCASSPVGLVNWGYTFGSGTRLTVV.

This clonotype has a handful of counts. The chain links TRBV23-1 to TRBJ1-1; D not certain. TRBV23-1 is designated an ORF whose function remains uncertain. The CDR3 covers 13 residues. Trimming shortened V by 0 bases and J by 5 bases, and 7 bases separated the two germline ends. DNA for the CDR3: TGCGCCAGCAGTCAATCGAGTCAGACTGAAGCTTTCTTT. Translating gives CASSQSSQTEAFF.

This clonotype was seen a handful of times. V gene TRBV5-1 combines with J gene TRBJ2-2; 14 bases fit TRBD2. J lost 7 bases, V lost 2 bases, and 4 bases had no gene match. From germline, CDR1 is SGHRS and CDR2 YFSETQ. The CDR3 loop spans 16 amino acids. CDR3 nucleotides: TGCGCCAGCAGCTTAGGACTAGCGGGAGGCCTCGGGGAGCTGTTTTTT. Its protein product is CASSLGLAGGLGELFF.

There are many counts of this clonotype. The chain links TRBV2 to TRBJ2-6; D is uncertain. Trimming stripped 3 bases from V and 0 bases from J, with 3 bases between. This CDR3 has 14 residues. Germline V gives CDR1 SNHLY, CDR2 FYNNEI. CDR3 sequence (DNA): TGTGCCAGCAGTGACGTCTCTGGGGCCAACGTCCTGACTTTC. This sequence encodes CASSDVSGANVLTF.

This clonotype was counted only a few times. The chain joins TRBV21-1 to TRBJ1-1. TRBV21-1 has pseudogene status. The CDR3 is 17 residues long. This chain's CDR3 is CASSKYDAGTQGTEAFF. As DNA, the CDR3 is TGTGCCAGCAGCAAATACGACGCGGGGACTCAGGGCACTGAAGCTTTCTTT.

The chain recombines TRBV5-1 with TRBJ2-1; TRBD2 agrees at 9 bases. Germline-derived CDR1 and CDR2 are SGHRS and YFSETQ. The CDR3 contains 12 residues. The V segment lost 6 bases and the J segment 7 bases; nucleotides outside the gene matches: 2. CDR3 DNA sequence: TGCGCCAGCACTAGCGGGGCTAATGAGCAGTTCTTC. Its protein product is CASTSGANEQFF.